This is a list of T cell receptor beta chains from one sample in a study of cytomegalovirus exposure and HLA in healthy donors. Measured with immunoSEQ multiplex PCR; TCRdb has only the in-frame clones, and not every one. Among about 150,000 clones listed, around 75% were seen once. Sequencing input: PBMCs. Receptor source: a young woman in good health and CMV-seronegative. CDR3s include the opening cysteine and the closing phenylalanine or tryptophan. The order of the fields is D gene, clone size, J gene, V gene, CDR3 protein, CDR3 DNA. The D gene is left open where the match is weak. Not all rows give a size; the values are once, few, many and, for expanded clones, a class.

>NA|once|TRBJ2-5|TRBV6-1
CASSDMGWAGETQYF
TGTGCCAGCAGTGATATGGGGTGGGCGGGAGAGACCCAGTACTTC
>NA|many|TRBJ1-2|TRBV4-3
CASSQEWPNYGYTF
TGCGCCAGCAGCCAAGAATGGCCAAACTATGGCTACACCTTC
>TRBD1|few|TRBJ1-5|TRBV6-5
CASSRDRGLQPQHF
TGTGCCAGCAGTCGAGACAGGGGGCTTCAGCCCCAGCATTTT
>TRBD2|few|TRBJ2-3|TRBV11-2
CASSPLAGEIDTQYF
TGTGCCAGCAGTCCCCTAGCGGGAGAGATAGATACGCAGTATTTT
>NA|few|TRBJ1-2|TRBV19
CASSILQGDYGYTF
TGTGCCAGTAGTATACTACAGGGCGACTATGGCTACACCTTC
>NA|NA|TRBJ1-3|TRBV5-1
CASSLGVSGNTIYF
TGCGCCAGCAGCTTGGGAGTCTCTGGAAACACCATATATTTT
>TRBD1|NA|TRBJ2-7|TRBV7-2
CASSVGTGASYEQYF
TGTGCCAGCAGCGTCGGGACAGGGGCCTCCTACGAGCAGTACTTC
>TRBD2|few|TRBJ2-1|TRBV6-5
CASSTRGDEQFF
TGTGCCAGCAGTACCCGGGGGGATGAGCAGTTCTTC
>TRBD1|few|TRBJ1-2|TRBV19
CASSIGGQGDYGYTF
TGTGCCAGTAGTATAGGGGGACAGGGGGATTATGGCTACACCTTC
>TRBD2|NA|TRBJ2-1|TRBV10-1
CASSRGRGQGNNEQFF
TGCGCCAGCAGCCGAGGGAGGGGTCAAGGGAACAATGAGCAGTTCTTC
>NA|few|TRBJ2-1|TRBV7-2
CASSLALAVNEQFF
TGTGCCAGCAGCTTAGCGCTAGCAGTCAATGAGCAGTTCTTC
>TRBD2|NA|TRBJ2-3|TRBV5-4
CASSWGGVSTDTQYF
TGTGCCAGCAGCTGGGGAGGGGTGAGCACAGATACGCAGTATTTT
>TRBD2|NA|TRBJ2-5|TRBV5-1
CASSLSGGAETQYF
TGCGCCAGCAGCTTAAGCGGGGGGGCAGAGACCCAGTACTTC
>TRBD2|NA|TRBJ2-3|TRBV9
CASSPYAGTSGRSGTDTQYF
TGTGCCAGCAGCCCTTACGCCGGGACTAGCGGCCGTTCTGGCACAGATACGCAGTATTTT
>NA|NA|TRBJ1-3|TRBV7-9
CASSPGLPRGSFGNTIYF
TGTGCCAGCAGTCCGGGCCTCCCCAGGGGTTCTTTTGGAAACACCATATATTTT
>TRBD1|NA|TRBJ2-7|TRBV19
CASSRDRDTYEQYF
TGTGCCAGTAGCCGGGACAGAGATACCTACGAGCAGTACTTC